A selection of T cell receptor beta chains follows, all from one sample in a study of OX40 agonist ivuxolimab in advanced cancers. Data came from immunoSEQ multiplex PCR; TCRdb stores just in-frame clones and leaves some out. The sample carries more than 65,000 clones, around four fifths recorded once. This specimen was CD4+ or CD8+ T cells sorted from blood, taken in a trial of the OX40 agonist ivuxolimab. These TCRs come from an adult with an advanced solid tumor such as melanoma, head and neck, liver or kidney cancer. Both conserved end residues are part of each CDR3. The D gene is left open where the match is weak. Size is stated for part of the rows, as once, few or many counts, or as a class when the clone is expanded.

V	size	D	J	DNA	CDR3
TRBV11-2	.	.	TRBJ2-1	TGTGCCAGCAGCTTAAATGAGCAGTTCTTC	CASSLNEQFF
TRBV19	.	.	TRBJ1-6	TGTGCCAGTAGTACCGCGCAGGGGAGGAATTCACCCCTCCACTTT	CASSTAQGRNSPLHF
TRBV6-5	few	.	TRBJ2-4	TGTGCCAGCATTCCCGGGACAGCCAAAAACATTCAGTACTTC	CASIPGTAKNIQYF
TRBV28	.	.	TRBJ1-1	TGTGCCAGCAGTTTAGGGGGGGGGCACACTGAAGCTTTCTTT	CASSLGGGHTEAFF
TRBV6-5	.	TRBD1	TRBJ2-2	TGTGCCAGCAGTTGGGACAGGACAAGCGGGGAGCTGTTTTTT	CASSWDRTSGELFF
TRBV19	.	.	TRBJ1-1	TGTGCCAGTAGTATAACAGATATGATGACAGTGAACACTGAAGCTTTCTTT	CASSITDMMTVNTEAFF
TRBV6-1	once	TRBD1	TRBJ1-2	TGTGCCAGCAGTGGACAGGGACCTAGGGGCTATGGCTACACCTTC	CASSGQGPRGYGYTF
TRBV7-2	.	.	TRBJ1-1	TGTGCCAGCAGCACTAGGGGGGCAACTCCGCGGGTCGACACTGAAGCTTTCTTT	CASSTRGATPRVDTEAFF
TRBV30	.	TRBD1	TRBJ1-5	TGTGCCTGGAGTGTACAGGGGTCTAGCAATCAGCCCCAGCATTTT	CAWSVQGSSNQPQHF
TRBV7-8	.	.	TRBJ2-7	TGTGCCAGCAGCCTCGGACAGCTTTACGAGCAGTACTTC	CASSLGQLYEQYF
TRBV19	.	TRBD1	TRBJ2-1	TGTGCCAGTAGTATTCGCAGGGGGCCAGCGAATGAGCAGTTCTTC	CASSIRRGPANEQFF
TRBV7-6	.	.	TRBJ2-7	TGTGCCAGCAGGCCGCGGACAGCCTCCTACGAGCAGTACTTC	CASRPRTASYEQYF
TRBV15	.	.	TRBJ2-1	TGTGCCACCAGCAGAGTATTGGCGGGGCATAGGTCCAATGAGCAGTTCTTC	CATSRVLAGHRSNEQFF
TRBV7-2	.	.	TRBJ2-1	TGTGCCAGCAGCTTCCAGACCTCAGAGTACAATGAGCAGTTCTTC	CASSFQTSEYNEQFF
TRBV7-8	.	TRBD2	TRBJ2-2	TGTGCCAGCAGCCTACGGGGGGGCGCGGCCGGGGAGCTGTTTTTT	CASSLRGGAAGELFF
TRBV6-5	.	.	TRBJ2-4	TGTGCCAGCAGTTACACTGGTGGGCACATTCAGTACTTC	CASSYTGGHIQYF
TRBV19	.	.	TRBJ2-2	TGTGCCAGACCTCCGGGACCGAGCACCGGGGAGCTGTTTTTT	CARPPGPSTGELFF
TRBV28	.	.	TRBJ2-7	TGTGCCAGCAGTTTTAGGTTGGGGACAACCAGCTACGAGCAGTACTTC	CASSFRLGTTSYEQYF
TRBV11-2	.	.	TRBJ1-1	TGTGCCAGCAGCTTAGATCCGGGGCTGGCTGAAGCTTTCTTT	CASSLDPGLAEAFF
TRBV7-8	.	.	TRBJ2-5	TGTGCCAGCAGCTTAGTAGCAGCTGGGGAGACCCAGTACTTC	CASSLVAAGETQYF
TRBV5-1	once	.	TRBJ1-1	TGCGCCAGCAGCCCGGCGGGGATCACTGAAGCTTTCTTT	CASSPAGITEAFF
TRBV5-8	once	.	TRBJ1-2	TGTGCCAGCAGCAACCGCCAGCCTAAGAACTATGGCTACACCTTC	CASSNRQPKNYGYTF
TRBV5-6	.	TRBD1	TRBJ1-4	TGTGCCAGCAGCTTGGACAGGGGAACTAATGAAAAACTGTTTTTT	CASSLDRGTNEKLFF
TRBV27	once	.	TRBJ1-5	TGTGCCAGCAGTTTATCGGGAGGCAATCAGCCCCAGCATTTT	CASSLSGGNQPQHF
TRBV6-5	.	.	TRBJ1-2	TGTGCCAGCAGTTACTCGTCTGCGGGGACCTATGGCTACACCTTC	CASSYSSAGTYGYTF
TRBV10-3	.	.	TRBJ2-1	TGTGCCATCAGTGATAAAAATGAGCAGTTCTTC	CAISDKNEQFF
TRBV7-9	few	.	TRBJ1-5	TGTGCCAGCAGCCCCGGTGTGGGGCCCCAGCATTTT	CASSPGVGPQHF
TRBV25-1	.	.	TRBJ2-3	TGTGCCAGCAGTGAATGGGGGAAAACAGATACGCAGTATTTT	CASSEWGKTDTQYF
TRBV4-2	.	TRBD2	TRBJ2-7	TGTGCCAGCAGCCAAGATCTAGCGGGAGCCTACGAGCAGTACTTC	CASSQDLAGAYEQYF
TRBV7-9	.	TRBD1	TRBJ2-5	TGTGCCAGCAGCTTAGGTCAGGGGGCCGGAAAAGAGACCCAGTACTTC	CASSLGQGAGKETQYF